A selection of T cell receptor beta chains follows, all from one sample in a study of T cell changes during pregnancy in multiple sclerosis. The method was immunoSEQ multiplex PCR; TCRdb's version includes in-frame clones alone and lacks a portion of them. The sample includes around 110,000 clones, just under 95% of them seen just once. This material consisted of peripheral blood, taken in the third trimester of pregnancy. Every receptor here comes from a female donor in good health, enrolled as a control in a pregnancy study. Both conserved end residues are part of each CDR3. The D gene is left open where the match is weak. Not all rows give a size; the values are once, few, many and, for expanded clones, a class.

v_call,d_call,j_call,clone_size,cdr3_length,cdr3_nt,cdr3_aa
TRBV28,TRBD1,TRBJ2-5,NA,16,TGTGCCAGCAGTGAGACAGGGGGTCGAGGAAGGGAGACCCAGTACTTC,CASSETGGRGRETQYF
TRBV7-2,NA,TRBJ1-1,NA,13,TGTGCCAGCAGCTTTTTAGGGGAGGTCGAAGCTTTCTTT,CASSFLGEVEAFF
TRBV18,TRBD2,TRBJ2-3,NA,15,TGTGCCAGCTCACAGCGGGGGGGCGGCACAGATACGCAGTATTTT,CASSQRGGGTDTQYF
TRBV7-7,NA,TRBJ1-1,NA,16,TGTGCTAGCAGCTCGCCCCCCTGGCGGGGCAACACTGAAGCTTTCTTT,CASSSPPWRGNTEAFF
TRBV20-1,NA,TRBJ1-2,NA,10,TGCAGTGCTACAGGGTATGGCTACACCTTC,CSATGYGYTF
TRBV19,NA,TRBJ2-1,NA,14,TGTGCCAGTAGTATATCTGACTCCCATCGGGAGCAGTTCTTC,CASSISDSHREQFF
TRBV9,TRBD1,TRBJ1-4,NA,17,TGTGCCAGCAGCCAAGGGCCCGACACAGGGGTCGGCGAAAAACTGTTTTTT,CASSQGPDTGVGEKLFF
TRBV11-3,TRBD2,TRBJ2-2,NA,16,TGTGCCAGCAGCCCCGCGGGGACTAGTAACACCGGGGAGCTGTTTTTT,CASSPAGTSNTGELFF
TRBV5-1,TRBD1,TRBJ1-1,NA,14,TGCGCCAGCAGCTTCGGGGCAGGGGGGACTGAAGCTTTCTTT,CASSFGAGGTEAFF
TRBV5-1,NA,TRBJ2-7,NA,15,TGCGCCAGCAGCTTGGAAGTCCGGCGGGGATACGAGCAGTACTTC,CASSLEVRRGYEQYF
TRBV30,NA,TRBJ2-2,NA,14,TGTGCCTGGTCGGGTTCCGTGCGCACCGGGGAGCTGTTTTTT,CAWSGSVRTGELFF
TRBV7-9,TRBD1,TRBJ1-4,NA,15,TGTGCCAGCAGCTTAGAATTACGGACAGGACTAAAACTGTTTTTT,CASSLELRTGLKLFF
TRBV15,NA,TRBJ2-5,NA,15,TGTGCCACCAGCAGCCTAGGAGAGCATCAAGAGACCCAGTACTTC,CATSSLGEHQETQYF
TRBV6-4,NA,TRBJ1-1,many,14,TGTGCCAGCAGTGACGGAGAGGGCCAGCGAGAAGCTTTCTTT,CASSDGEGQREAFF
TRBV6-1,TRBD1,TRBJ1-2,NA,17,TGTGCCAGCAGTGAAGGGACAGGCCTGTCCCTTAACTATGGCTACACCTTC,CASSEGTGLSLNYGYTF
TRBV12-5,TRBD1,TRBJ1-5,NA,16,TGTGCTAGTGACGGACAGGGGGCCCAAAACAATCAGCCCCAGCATTTT,CASDGQGAQNNQPQHF